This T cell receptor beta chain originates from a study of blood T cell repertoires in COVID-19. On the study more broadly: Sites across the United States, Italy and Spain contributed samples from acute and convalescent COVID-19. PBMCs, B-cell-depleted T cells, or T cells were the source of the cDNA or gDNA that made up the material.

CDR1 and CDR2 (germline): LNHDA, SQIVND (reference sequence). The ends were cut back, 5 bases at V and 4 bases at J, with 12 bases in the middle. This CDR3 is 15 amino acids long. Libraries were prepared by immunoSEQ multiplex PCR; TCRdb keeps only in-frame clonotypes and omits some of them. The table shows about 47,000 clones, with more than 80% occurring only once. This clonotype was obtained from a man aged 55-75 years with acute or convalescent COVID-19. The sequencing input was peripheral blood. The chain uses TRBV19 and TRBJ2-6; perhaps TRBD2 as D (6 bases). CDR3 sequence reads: CASSVGLAGANVLTF. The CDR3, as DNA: TGTGCCAGTAGTGTGGGACTGGCCGGGGCCAACGTCCTGACTTTC.